Each of the 14 T cell receptor beta chains below was sequenced from the same sample in a study of metastatic and nonmetastatic thyroid tumors. Prior to thyroid surgery, none of the patients had received any treatment. TCRdb re-called the PCR reads with MiXCR. In the table there are around 30,000 clones, about a quarter of which are singletons. The source material was blood. These receptors were obtained from a female donor with papillary thyroid cancer or a benign thyroid nodule (not recorded which). Some clones in this sample may be carry-over from other donors' samples.

This clone was detected ten times or more. The V call is TRBV4-1, the J call TRBJ1-1, with D maybe TRBD1 (6 bases). The V gene lost 1 base and the J gene lost 3 bases, with 12 bases spanning the gap. The germline V gene has CDR1 MGHRA and CDR2 YSYEKL. The CDR3 spans 15 residues. CDR3 nucleotide sequence: TGCGCCAGCAGCCAAGTTCAGGGGAGGTACACTGAAGCTTTCTTT. The encoded protein is CASSQVQGRYTEAFF.

In the case of this clone: This may stem from a read error, because a much larger clone lies one nucleotide away. The gene calls are TRBV20-1 and TRBJ2-1, with D possibly matching TRBD1 (5 bases). Deletions cut 1 base from V and 4 bases from J, with 11 bases between. The CDR3 loop spans 14 amino acids. Germline CDR1 DFQATT, CDR2 SNEGSKA (reference sequence). The DNA for the CDR3 is TGCAGTGCTAGAGGGGGCGCATGGTACAATGAGCAGTTCTTC. It yields the protein CSARGGAWYNEQFF.

This clone was detected ten times or more. V usage is TRBV5-1 and J usage is TRBJ2-7; 10 nucleotides align to TRBD1. This CDR3 contains 15 residues. V was pared by 5 bases and J by 5 bases, with 10 bases of the junction left unmatched. Germline V gene sequence: CDR1 SGHRS, CDR2 YFSETQ. The CDR3 protein is CASRPAGTGVHEQYF. The CDR3 DNA reads TGCGCCAGCAGACCGGCCGGGACAGGGGTCCACGAGCAGTACTTC.

This clone was recorded many times. This rearrangement joins TRBV19 to TRBJ2-1, with a weak D call TRBD2 (6 bases). This CDR3 contains 13 residues. In germline, CDR1 is LNHDA, CDR2 SQIVND (reference sequence). The V end lost 3 bases, the J end lost 7 bases, and 10 bases lay between the germline ends. CDR3 nucleotide sequence: TGTGCCAGTAGTATCGGGGGTGAGAATGAGCAGTTCTTC. Amino acids: CASSIGGENEQFF.

This clone was seen at least ten times. The chain employs TRBV7-6 and TRBJ1-1; tentative D call: TRBD1 (6 bases). The CDR3 covers 13 residues. In germline, CDR1 is SGHVS, CDR2 FNYEAQ. V was clipped by 6 bases and J by 5 bases, with 13 bases between them. In nucleotides, the CDR3 is TGTGCCAGCAGTTCGGCAGGGGTTACTGAAGCTTTCTTT. As protein: CASSSAGVTEAFF.

V usage is TRBV7-8 and J usage is TRBJ2-7, with 11 positions matching TRBD2. Trimming removed 5 bases from V and 5 bases from J; junction bases left unmatched: 8. Germline CDR1 reads SGHVS; CDR2 reads FQNEAQ. The length of the CDR3 is 15 residues. CDR3 in amino acids: CASSVSGRAFDEQYF. CDR3 DNA sequence: TGTGCCAGCAGCGTTAGCGGGAGGGCCTTCGACGAGCAGTACTTC.

In regard to this clone: A much larger clone sits a single nucleotide away, making a read error possible. The chain carries TRBV2 and TRBJ1-1; D is perhaps TRBD1 (5 bases). The germline V gene has CDR1 SNHLY and CDR2 FYNNEI. Trimming cost V 8 bases and J 8 bases, with 15 bases left between them. The CDR3 length is 12 residues. The CDR3 here is CASAGGTCEAFF. CDR3 DNA sequence: TGTGCCAGCGCCGGGGGTACGTGCGAAGCTTTCTTT.

The V call is TRBV4-1, the J call TRBJ2-2; D not certain. Trimming shortened V by 6 bases and J by 6 bases, and 8 bases separated the two germline ends. Per the germline V gene, CDR1 is MGHRA and CDR2 is YSYEKL. This CDR3 has 12 amino acids. The CDR3, as DNA: TGCGCCAGCAGACTGCGGTCCGGGGAGCTGTTTTTT. Its translation: CASRLRSGELFF.

This clone was detected many times. A much larger clone differs by one base, so this may be a read error. Other nucleotide sequences in the sample specify the same CDR3. The V and J genes are TRBV30 and TRBJ2-2; TRBD1 matches 9 bases. The V gene's germline CDR1 is GTSNPN and CDR2 SVGIG (reference sequence). The CDR3 spans 15 residues. The CDR3 DNA reads TGTGCCTGGAGTAGCACAGGGGGCCCCACCGGTGAGCTGTTTTTT. This codes for CAWSSTGGPTGELFF. Supplemented by reference TRBV30 and TRBJ2-2, the full variable domain reads SQTIHQWPATLVQPVGSPLSLECTVEGTSNPNLYWYRQAAGRGLQLLFYSVGIGQISSEVPQNLSASRPQDRQFILSSKKLLLSDSGFYLCAWSSTGGPTGELFFGEGSRLTVL.

This clone has more than one count but fewer than ten. One end of the junction varies from germline; a read error may be responsible. V gene TRBV27 combines with J gene TRBJ2-7; TRBD1 matches 7 bases. The CDR3 runs 15 residues. Germline V gene lookup returns CDR1 MNHEY and CDR2 SMNVEV (reference sequence). The CDR3 is CACRHRDSLSYEQYF. CDR3 in DNA: TGTGCCTGCAGGCACCGGGACAGCCTCTCCTACGAGCAGTATTTC.

This clone has a count of ten or more. V usage is TRBV9 and J usage is TRBJ2-5, with 13 bases that match TRBD2. Germline CDR1 reads SGDLS; CDR2 reads YYNGEE. The J segment lost 3 bases and the V segment lost 5 bases, leaving 4 bases of the junction unmatched. The CDR3 has 15 amino acids. The CDR3 loop reads CASRQGLAGEETQYF. DNA for the CDR3: TGTGCCAGCAGACAAGGACTAGCGGGAGAAGAGACCCAGTACTTC.

This clone was found many times. The V gene is TRBV28, the J gene TRBJ2-3; TRBD2 matches 11 bases. Germline assignment: CDR1 MDHEN and CDR2 SYDVKM. The CDR3 length is 13 residues. V lost 3 bases, J lost 9 bases, and 2 bases stayed unmatched. The CDR3 protein is CASSLGTSGTQYF. The DNA of the CDR3 is TGTGCCAGCAGTTTGGGGACTAGCGGAACGCAGTATTTT.

By its share, this clone is medium-sized. DNA of the CDR3: TGTGCCAGCAGTTATGGCGGCACGGGTTCACCCCTCCACTTT. Translating it yields CASSYGGTGSPLHF. The chain links TRBV6-5 to TRBJ1-6, with D hard to call. This CDR3 region has 14 residues. Germline V gene sequence: CDR1 MNHEY, CDR2 SVGAGI. V was clipped by 3 bases and J by 9 bases, with 12 bases between them.

In its sample, this clone was seen many times. The J gene is TRBJ2-1, the V gene TRBV27; a weak D match, TRBD2 (6 bases). The CDR3 totals 14 residues. Germline V gives CDR1 MNHEY, CDR2 SMNVEV (reference sequence). The germline V and J ends were trimmed by 3 bases and 4 bases, with 10 bases remaining between them. CDR3 in amino acids: CASSFGGKYNEQFF. As DNA, the CDR3 is TGTGCCAGCAGTTTTGGGGGGAAGTACAATGAGCAGTTCTTC.